Listed below are T cell receptor beta chains from one sample, sequenced in a study of blood T cells in healthy people across ages. MiXCR was run by TCRdb on the 5' RACE reads, yielding one entry per CDR3 protein. This table has about 770,000 distinct CDR3 sequences, around 43% appearing once. The sample was blood. All receptors derive from a man aged 60 to 69 in good health. Both conserved end residues are part of each CDR3. D genes are given only for firm matches. Where a row states a size, it is once, few, many or the class of an expanded clone; other rows omit it.

d_call | clone_size | j_call | v_call | cdr3_aa | cdr3_nt
- | - | TRBJ2-5 | TRBV5-1 | CASSYQATAIRETQYF | TGCGCCAGCAGCTACCAAGCAACAGCGATACGAGAGACCCAGTACTTC
- | few | TRBJ2-7 | TRBV27 | CASSPLTFQSNYEQYF | TGTGCCAGCAGTCCCCTCACGTTCCAATCTAACTACGAGCAGTACTTC
TRBD1 | - | TRBJ1-1 | TRBV6-1 | CASSGQGLNTEAFF | TGTGCCAGCAGTGGACAGGGTTTGAACACTGAAGCTTTCTTT
- | - | TRBJ2-1 | TRBV15 | CATSRGPGRGSYNEQFF | TGTGCCACCAGCAGAGGCCCTGGGCGGGGCTCCTACAATGAGCAGTTCTTC
- | - | TRBJ2-7 | TRBV7-9 | CASSPRDGYYEQYF | TGTGCCAGCAGCCCCCGGGACGGATACTACGAGCAGTACTTC
- | - | TRBJ1-1 | TRBV21-1 | CASIYGQVNRVGTEAFF | TGTGCCAGCATATATGGACAAGTTAACCGGGTTGGCACTGAAGCTTTCTTT
- | - | TRBJ2-7 | TRBV18 | CAGSPPNPSYEQYF | TGTGCCGGCTCCCCTCCTAACCCCTCCTACGAGCAGTACTTC
- | - | TRBJ2-7 | TRBV5-1 | CASGVGLNLYEQYF | TGCGCCAGCGGCGTGGGGCTCAACTTGTACGAGCAGTACTTC
- | - | TRBJ1-1 | TRBV27 | CASSTRARGTEAFF | TGTGCCAGCAGCACCCGGGCCAGAGGCACTGAAGCTTTCTTT
- | - | TRBJ2-1 | TRBV6-6 | CASSYPARDKNEQFF | TGTGCCAGCAGTTATCCCGCCCGGGACAAAAATGAGCAGTTCTTC
- | few | TRBJ2-7 | TRBV7-2 | CASSWARGYEQYF | TGTGCCAGCAGCTGGGCCAGGGGCTACGAGCAGTACTTC
- | - | TRBJ2-5 | TRBV12-3/TRBV12-4 | CASTEIGGTQYF | TGTGCCAGCACTGAGATTGGGGGAACCCAGTACTTC
TRBD1 | - | TRBJ2-3 | TRBV24-1 | CATGQGTDTQYF | TGTGCCACCGGACAGGGGACAGATACGCAGTATTTT
- | few | TRBJ2-5 | TRBV30 | CAWSTQRPETQYF | TGTGCCTGGAGTACTCAGCGTCCGGAGACCCAGTACTTC
- | - | TRBJ2-3 | TRBV7-9 | CASSLGTTTTQYF | TGTGCCAGCAGCTTAGGGACTACGACTACGCAGTATTTT
TRBD2 | - | TRBJ2-5 | TRBV20-1 | CSAREGSGGLRETQYF | TGCAGTGCTAGAGAAGGTAGCGGGGGTCTCCGGGAGACCCAGTACTTC
- | once | TRBJ1-6 | TRBV7-2 | CASSLDRDLHF | TGTGCCAGCAGCTTAGACCGGGATCTCCACTTT
TRBD2 | - | TRBJ2-7 | TRBV11-2 | CASSSRRLAAASYEQYF | TGTGCCAGCAGCTCCCGAAGACTAGCGGCGGCCTCCTACGAGCAGTACTTC
- | - | TRBJ2-6 | TRBV6-6 | CASSNDYSGANVLTF | TGTGCCAGCAGTAACGACTACTCTGGGGCCAACGTCCTGACTTTC
- | - | TRBJ2-1 | TRBV7-6 | CASSLVRQGTYNEQFF | TGTGCCAGCAGCTTAGTTCGGCAGGGTACCTACAATGAGCAGTTCTTC
- | - | TRBJ2-2 | TRBV6-6 | CASSYLAGTGELFF | TGTGCCAGCAGTTACCTAGCAGGAACCGGGGAGCTGTTTTTT
- | - | TRBJ1-1 | TRBV11-1 | CASSLARGQGSTEAFF | TGTGCCAGCAGCTTAGCGCGAGGGCAGGGGTCCACTGAAGCTTTCTTT
- | - | TRBJ1-2 | TRBV27 | CASSPKGANYGYTF | TGTGCCAGCAGTCCCAAGGGGGCTAACTATGGCTACACCTTC
- | - | TRBJ2-1 | TRBV3-1 | CASSPESGFVNEQFF | TGTGCCAGCAGCCCCGAGAGCGGGTTTGTCAATGAGCAGTTCTTC
- | few | TRBJ2-1 | TRBV4-3 | CASSQQGNEQFF | TGCGCCAGCAGCCAACAGGGCAATGAGCAGTTCTTC
- | - | TRBJ1-6 | TRBV6-6 | CASSPSRVESYSPLHF | TGTGCCAGCAGTCCGTCTCGGGTGGAATCCTATTCACCCCTCCACTTT
- | - | TRBJ2-7 | TRBV7-2 | CASSLGAGNYEQYF | TGTGCCAGCAGCTTAGGTGCAGGGAACTACGAGCAGTACTTC
- | - | TRBJ2-1 | TRBV6-5 | CASSYSLLADEQFF | TGTGCCAGCAGTTACTCGCTACTAGCTGATGAGCAGTTCTTC
TRBD1 | - | TRBJ2-1 | TRBV10-3 | CAISPTGRLPYNEQFF | TGTGCCATCAGCCCGACAGGGCGCCTTCCCTACAATGAGCAGTTCTTC
- | few | TRBJ2-7 | TRBV28 | CASTPTRGEQYF | TGTGCCAGCACCCCTACCAGGGGCGAGCAGTACTTC
- | - | TRBJ1-4 | TRBV7-2 | CASSPGQRLDANEKLFF | TGTGCCAGCAGCCCGGGCCAGCGACTAGATGCTAATGAAAAACTGTTTTTT
TRBD1 | few | TRBJ2-2 | TRBV7-2 | CASSIGQANTGELFF | TGTGCCAGCAGCATCGGACAGGCGAACACCGGGGAGCTGTTTTTT